This TCR beta chain was obtained from a study of Tregs in tolerant kidney transplant recipients. V was pared by 0 bases and J by 1 base, with 6 bases between. The CDR3 contains 14 residues. Germline V CDR1 and CDR2: SGDLS, YYNGEE. Generated by immunoSEQ multiplex PCR, the TCRdb table keeps only in-frame clones and is missing some. The table includes roughly 64,000 clones, 70% to 90% detected once. Related graft donors supplied nonmyeloablative bone marrow transplants, and mixed chimerism was transient. Study-wide points: Changing PCR primers prevented nucleotide comparison between some patients' samples.

Notes on this clone: Its antigen is unknown.

This sample comprised CD4+ T cells from blood (PBMCs), obtained 6 months after the transplant. The clonotype was recovered from a human patient who received a combined kidney and bone marrow transplant. Some T cells may be the graft donor's. The V gene is TRBV9, the J gene TRBJ2-3, with D unresolved. This chain's CDR3 is CASSVELGTDTQYF. The CDR3 DNA sequence: TGTGCCAGCAGCGTAGAACTCGGCACAGATACGCAGTATTTT.